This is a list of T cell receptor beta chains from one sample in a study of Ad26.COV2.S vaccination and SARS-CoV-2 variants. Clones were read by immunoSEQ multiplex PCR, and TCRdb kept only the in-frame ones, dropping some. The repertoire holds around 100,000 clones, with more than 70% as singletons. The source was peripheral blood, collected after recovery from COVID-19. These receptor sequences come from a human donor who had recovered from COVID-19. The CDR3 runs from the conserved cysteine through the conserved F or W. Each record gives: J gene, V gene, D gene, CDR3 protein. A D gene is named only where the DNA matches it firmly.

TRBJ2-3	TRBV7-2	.	CASSRWDKGGRDTQYF
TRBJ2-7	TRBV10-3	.	CAISEGGRSSYEQYF
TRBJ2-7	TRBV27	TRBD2	CASTRGSALAYEQYF
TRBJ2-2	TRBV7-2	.	CASSLGFGGRFTGELFF
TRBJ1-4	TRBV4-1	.	CASSQVSALGEKLFF
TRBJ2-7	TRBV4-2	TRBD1	CASSPGQGTILNYEQYF
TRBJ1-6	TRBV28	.	CASSFDWGSSYNSPLHF
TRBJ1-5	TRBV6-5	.	CASSREVNQPQHF
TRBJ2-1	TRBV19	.	CASSDWSGDEQFF
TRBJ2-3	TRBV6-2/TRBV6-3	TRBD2	CASSLMALPGLAGRSTDTQYF